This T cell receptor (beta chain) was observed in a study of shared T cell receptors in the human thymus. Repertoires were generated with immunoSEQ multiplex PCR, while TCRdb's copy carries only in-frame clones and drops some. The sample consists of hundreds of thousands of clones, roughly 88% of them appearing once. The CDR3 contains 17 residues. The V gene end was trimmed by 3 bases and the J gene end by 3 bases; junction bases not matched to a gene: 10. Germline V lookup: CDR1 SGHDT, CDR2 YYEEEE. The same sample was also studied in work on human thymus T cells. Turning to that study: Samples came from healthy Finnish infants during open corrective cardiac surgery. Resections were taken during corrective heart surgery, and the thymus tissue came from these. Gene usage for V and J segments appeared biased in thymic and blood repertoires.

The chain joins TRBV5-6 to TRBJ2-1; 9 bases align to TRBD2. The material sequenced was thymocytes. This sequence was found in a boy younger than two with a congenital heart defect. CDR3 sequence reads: CASSSYLSGRIYNEQFF. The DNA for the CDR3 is TGTGCCAGCAGCTCCTACCTTAGCGGGAGAATCTACAATGAGCAGTTCTTC.